This T cell receptor (beta chain) was obtained from a study of beta chain features in type 1 diabetes. Study outcomes and limitations: People with Type 1 diabetes carried modestly yet significantly shorter TCRB CDR3s in all four CD4+ subsets. Possible PCR preference for shorter templates applied equally to patients and controls. Naive, central memory and Treg TCRB repertoires seemed to resemble each other more closely in patients than they did in healthy donors. Among type 1 diabetes patients, VDJ junctions had fewer insertions and more deletions.

To note about this clone: No antigen is known for it.

V lost 0 bases to trimming and J lost 5 bases, with 11 bases between them. This CDR3 spans 14 amino acids. From germline, CDR1 is SGDLS and CDR2 YYNGEE. The study reverse transcribed the entire isolated RNA, so it sequenced expressed TCRB transcripts. The read count averaged roughly 4 million across naive, central memory and regulatory T cell samples. The table came from immunoSEQ multiplex PCR; TCRdb's copy has only in-frame clones and leaves some out. The profile shows around 260,000 clones, roughly 20% of them singletons. Sequencing was done on a sample of naive CD4+ T cells from blood. The sequence was obtained from a woman aged 40-49 years with type 1 diabetes. The chain uses TRBV9 and TRBJ2-5; no definite D call. The CDR3 reads CASSVDEVGETQYF. The CDR3 DNA reads as TGTGCCAGCAGCGTAGATGAGGTCGGGGAGACCCAGTACTTC. Complete variable domain (other parts from reference TRBV9 and TRBJ2-5): DSGVTQTPKHLITATGQRVTLRCSPRSGDLSVYWYQQSLDQGLQFLIQYYNGEERAKGNILERFSAQQFPDLHSELNLSSLELGDSALYFCASSVDEVGETQYFGPGTRLLVL.